This T cell receptor beta chain comes out of a study of shared clonotypes between healthy human individuals (TCRdb year 2020). With regard to the full study: The cohort comprised a couple of women and a few men aged 18 to 49 years. To increase sequencing depth and limit assay-specific biases, TCR repertoire library preparation and sequencing were carried out by different laboratories using diverse techniques. Between about 0.8 and 9 billion PBMCs per donor were obtained by leukapheresis. To estimate repertoire size and how much clonotypes are shared between individuals, the study performed deep sequencing of blood TCR repertoires from five healthy adults.

Using the deep immunoSEQ assay, multiplex PCR amplified TCR CDR3 regions from genomic DNA. Genomic DNA extracted from each cell subset was distributed evenly over all wells of several immunoSEQ 96-well plates, and each plate served as one replicate. Each replicate PCR for unsorted PBMC received about 0.3 ug genomic DNA, equal to 25,000 to 30,000 T cell genomes. Ten immunoSEQ deep assay plates were used to sequence the unsorted PBMC genomic DNA. The purified libraries were quantified using a Qubit 3.0 fluorometer, sized with a Bioanalyzer 2100, and then quantified again using the KAPA Library Quantification kit. Every immunoSEQ 96-well plate was sequenced on a dedicated single-read 150-cycle Illumina NextSeq 550 flow cell. The authors' pipeline ran thus. Because only junctional sequences without quality scores were contained in the immunoSEQ output, filtering matching that applied to full-length reads could not be performed. To assign V/J genes and CDR3, sequences were annotated against IMGT germline references using PyIR, a Python wrapper for IgBLAST v1.9. Reads were filtered out if the reads had weak V/J assignments (E-value above 1e-6), no CDR3, stop codons, out-of-frame junctions, or ambiguous translated residues. V3J clonotypes were defined as sequences sharing the same inferred V gene, J gene, and CDR3 amino acid sequence. Percentage overlap between repertoires was calculated by dividing the number of shared unique clonotypes by the size of the smaller repertoire. Repertoire richness was assessed with RTK rarefaction, the Chao1 estimator, and Recon v2.1 estimates of unobserved clonotypes. Held by TCRdb, this immuneACCESS table contains in-frame sequences only and omits some clones. Under half of the omission traces to an unresolved V gene where checked; the cause of the rest is unknown. The DNA was the basis for D and trimming; V, J and clone size are from that table. Across this sample there are fewer than 650,000 clones, with about 82% seen only once. 10% to 15% of the sample is taken by the ten largest.

Taken from cysteine to phenylalanine, the CDR3 has 15 residues. Only the CDR3 DNA stays, 45 bases, in frame from base 1. CDR1 and CDR2 are drawn from the germline V gene (reference sequence): SEHNR, FQNEAQ. The donors were healthy, HIV-negative adults with no recently reported acute infections or vaccinations. Every donor was a Caucasian adult living in Nashville, Tennessee, USA. For unsorted samples, some 100 million PBMCs were counted and genomic DNA was extracted with the QIAamp DNA Blood Mini kit. Blood was obtained by leukapheresis, after which PBMCs were separated by Ficoll-Histopaque density gradient centrifugation and cryopreserved in liquid nitrogen vapor phase. Overall study results and their limits: Sampling was restricted to blood, and TCR repertoires in tissue are likely to differ from TCR repertoires in blood. Based on pairwise subsampling, the degree of clonotype sharing among donors was expected to be affected by sequencing depth. Because the study included a small number of donors, the genetic and exposure-history diversity represented was limited.

Remarks on this clone: Its target antigen remains unknown. A far larger clone is just one base off, so this is likely a read error.

The receptor's source is a woman in her 40s in good health. Some clones in this sample may be carry-over from other donors' samples. The rearrangement joined TRBV7-9 to TRBJ2-7; the D gene assignment is ambiguous. Source material: PBMCs. The base sequence is TGTGCCAACAGCCAACTGGCTGGGCTTTCCTACGAGCAGTACTTC. Translated, it reads CANSQLAGLSYEQYF.